This section outlines one T cell receptor beta chain sequence together with its context. Profiled with immunoSEQ multiplex PCR; TCRdb holds only in-frame clones, not every one. The table records about 180,000 clones, 70% to 80% of them present only once. The sample comes from a study of blood T cell repertoires in COVID-19. Study overall: COVID-19 samples, acute and convalescent, were from the United States, Italy and Spain.

Participant-reported clinical history was the basis for cohort assignment. This TCR derives from a man aged 55 to 70 who had been exposed to COVID-19. Sequencing was performed on PBMCs or T cells enriched from blood (not recorded which).

The CDR3 nucleotides read TGTGCCAGCAGTTCGACGGGCCCCGAGAGGGCAGATACGCAGTATTTT. Translating gives CASSSTGPERADTQYF. The chain carries TRBV11-1 and TRBJ2-3, with TRBD2 as a possible D gene (5 bases). Germline-derived CDR1 and CDR2 are SGHAT and FQDESV (reference sequence). The CDR3 is made up of 16 amino acids. V was cut by 6 bases and J by 4 bases, with 20 bases left in between.